The 19 T cell receptor beta chains in this list originate from one sample, sequenced in a study of T cell clonotyping in hematopoietic cell transplantation. The assay was immunoSEQ multiplex PCR, and TCRdb's table has in-frame clones only and misses some. The sample carries 5,500 to 7,500 clones, about nine tenths recorded once. The specimen comprised peripheral blood mononuclear cells, sampled 180 days after allogeneic stem cell transplant. Source of these receptors: a female patient aged 50-65 years who had an allogeneic stem cell transplant from an unrelated donor, so the T cells may come from the graft donor. Some clones in this sample may be carry-over from other donors' samples.

This clone appeared once. CDR3 protein: CASSVQGGEKLFF. Here the CDR3 DNA reads TGTGCCAGCAGTGTACAGGGTGGCGAAAAACTGTTTTTT. The chain combines TRBV6-1 with TRBJ1-4, with TRBD1 as a possible D gene (6 bases). V shed 4 bases and J shed 8 bases, with 11 bases lying between them. The CDR3 is 13 residues long. Germline CDR1 is MNHNS and CDR2 is SASEGT.

The V gene is TRBV6-5, the J gene TRBJ2-1, with D possibly matching TRBD1 (5 bases). Trimming left V 1 base short and J 9 bases short, with 16 bases between. CDR1 MNHEY and CDR2 SVGAGI come from the germline V gene. The CDR3 loop spans 15 amino acids. DNA for the CDR3: TGTGCCAGCAGTTACTATCCCCGGTCAGGGATTGAGCAGTTCTTC. It encodes CASSYYPRSGIEQFF.

The chain has TRBV10-3 and TRBJ2-1; 7 bases map to TRBD1. CDR1 and CDR2 from the germline V gene are ENHRY and SYGVKD. After removal of 4 bases from V and 4 bases from J, the junction contained 4 bases not matched to a gene. This CDR3 contains 14 residues. DNA for the CDR3: TGTGCCATCAGTGTACAGGGGTCATACAATGAGCAGTTCTTC. Protein: CAISVQGSYNEQFF.

The chain combines TRBV7-6 with TRBJ1-1, with D unclear. Looked up from germline, CDR1 is SGHVS and CDR2 is FNYEAQ. The germline V and J ends were trimmed by 1 base and 0 bases, with 15 bases remaining between them. The CDR3 covers 17 residues. CDR3 in amino acids: CASSLGDFGRLNTEAFF. As DNA, the CDR3 is TGTGCCAGCAGCTTAGGAGACTTCGGCAGGTTGAACACTGAAGCTTTCTTT.

The chain links TRBV6-1 to TRBJ2-7, with D unclear. Trimming cost V 5 bases and J 0 bases, with 14 bases left between them. Germline-derived CDR1 and CDR2 are MNHNS and SASEGT. The CDR3 sequence is 15 residues long. In DNA form, the CDR3 reads TGTGCCAGCAGTTCCCAGAGTCTTAGCTCCTACGAGCAGTACTTC. Translated, it gives CASSSQSLSSYEQYF.

The rearrangement links TRBV25-1 to TRBJ1-1; D not resolved. V was cut by 6 bases and J by 0 bases, with 11 bases left in between. The germline V gene has CDR1 MGHDK and CDR2 SYGVNS. There are 14 residues in the CDR3. The CDR3 coding sequence is TGTGCCAGCAGCCCCCACAGCCTGAACACTGAAGCTTTCTTT. Encoded protein: CASSPHSLNTEAFF.

This clone was recorded a few times. This chain uses TRBV6-5 with TRBJ2-5, with 13 positions matching TRBD2. This CDR3 spans 15 amino acids. The junction had 6 bases not matched to a gene; V was cut back by 6 bases and J by 5 bases. CDR1 and CDR2 (germline): MNHEY, SVGAGI. CDR3 protein: CASRRLAGGGETQYF. Here the CDR3 DNA reads TGTGCCAGCAGAAGACTAGCGGGGGGCGGGGAGACCCAGTACTTC.

In nucleotides, the CDR3 is TGTGCCAGCAGTCCCCGGACAGGCATCTGGTACTTC. It yields the protein CASSPRTGIWYF. The genes are TRBV27 and TRBJ2-7, with 7 nucleotides matching TRBD1. Trimming cost V 5 bases and J 12 bases; bases outside gene matches: 10. The CDR3 is 12 residues long. Per germline, CDR1 MNHEY and CDR2 SMNVEV (reference sequence).

This chain links TRBV5-1 with TRBJ1-4; D is possibly TRBD1 (5 bases). Germline V gene lookup returns CDR1 SGHRS and CDR2 YFSETQ. CDR3 length: 14 residues. With 0 bases removed from V and 7 bases from J, the gap between germline ends came to 10 bases. CDR3 region: CASSLVGTGEKLFF. In nucleotides, the CDR3 is TGCGCCAGCAGCTTGGTAGGGACGGGTGAAAAACTGTTTTTT.

This sequence joins TRBV27 and TRBJ2-7; TRBD1 matches 9 bases. This CDR3 contains 14 residues. The V and J ends lost 8 bases and 4 bases, in that order; junction bases with no gene match: 9. Germline CDR1 is MNHEY and CDR2 is SMNVEV (reference sequence). CDR3 sequence (DNA): TGTGCCAGCCGCCGACAGGGGGGAAGGTACGAGCAGTACTTC. Protein sequence: CASRRQGGRYEQYF.

The chain employs TRBV10-3 and TRBJ2-2, with TRBD2 as a possible D gene (6 bases). Per germline, CDR1 ENHRY and CDR2 SYGVKD. The V end was cut by 8 bases, the J end by 8 bases, with 9 bases between. CDR3 size: 11 residues. The CDR3 reads CAISAGGELFF. The CDR3 DNA is TGTGCCATCTCGGCGGGGGGGGAGCTGTTTTTT.

This chain links TRBV7-9 with TRBJ1-2; D gene uncertain. The V end was cut by 4 bases, the J end by 8 bases, with 17 bases between. The germline V gene encodes CDR1 SEHNR and CDR2 FQNEAQ (reference sequence). The CDR3 totals 14 residues. CDR3 sequence reads: CASSSTDRSPGYTF. The CDR3 nucleotides are TGTGCCAGCAGCTCGACCGACCGGTCCCCGGGCTACACCTTC.

The sample holds a few counts of this clone. This chain connects TRBV7-2 to TRBJ1-2; D is undetermined. CDR3 length: 13 residues. Per the germline V gene, CDR1 is SGHTA and CDR2 is FQGNSA. The V end was cut by 6 bases, the J end by 7 bases, with 15 bases between. The CDR3 loop reads CASSPLAGLGYTF. Written as DNA, the CDR3 is TGTGCCAGCAGTCCTTTAGCCGGGCTTGGCTACACCTTC.

A note on this clone: In the same sample, other DNA sequences code for this CDR3. The gene calls are TRBV28 and TRBJ1-5; 8 nucleotides agree with TRBD1. Germline CDR1 reads MDHEN; CDR2 reads SYDVKM. The junction had 5 bases not matched to a gene; V was cut back by 6 bases and J by 4 bases. The CDR3 spans 14 residues. The CDR3 loop reads CASSLDRGNQPQHF. DNA for the CDR3: TGTGCCAGCAGCCTAGACAGGGGAAATCAGCCCCAGCATTTT.

By proportion, this clone is hyperexpanded (1% or more). The chain uses TRBV12-5 and TRBJ1-6; no firm D call. The ends were cut back, 6 bases at V and 0 bases at J, with 9 bases in the middle. Germline CDR1 and CDR2: LGHNT and FRNRAP. The CDR3 is made up of 15 amino acids. The CDR3: CASGRVSSYNSPLHF. CDR3 DNA sequence: TGTGCTAGTGGCCGGGTTAGCTCCTATAATTCACCCCTCCACTTT.

This clone was picked up a small number of times. The chain couples TRBV10-1 to TRBJ1-3, with a possible D match to TRBD1 (5 bases). The CDR3 runs to 13 residues. CDR1 WNHNN and CDR2 SYGVQD come from the germline V gene (reference sequence). Between the trimmed V and J ends, which lost 4 bases and 1 base, there was a span of 5 bases. This chain's CDR3 is CASSGGSGNTIYF. For the CDR3, the DNA is TGCGCCAGCAGTGGGGGGTCTGGAAACACCATATATTTT.

This clone has a handful of counts. The chain carries TRBV19 and TRBJ2-1; TRBD2 aligns across 11 bases. Germline values: CDR1 LNHDA, CDR2 SQIVND (reference sequence). Germline trimming cut 7 bases from V and 3 bases from J; bases unmatched to any gene: 5. The CDR3 runs 15 residues. The CDR3 reads CASTPTSGDYNEQFF. The CDR3 nucleotides are TGTGCCAGTACCCCGACTAGCGGGGACTACAATGAGCAGTTCTTC. The full variable domain, completed using reference TRBV19 and TRBJ2-1, is DGGITQSPKYLFRKEGQNVTLSCEQNLNHDAMYWYRQDPGQGLRLIYYSQIVNDFQKGDIAEGYSVSREKKESFPLTVTSAQKNPTAFYLCASTPTSGDYNEQFFGPGTRLTVL.

The chain is built from TRBV7-6 and TRBJ2-7; the D gene is possibly TRBD1 (6 bases). V gave up 5 bases and J gave up 6 bases, with 14 bases separating them. Germline V gives CDR1 SGHVS, CDR2 FNYEAQ. This CDR3 has 13 residues. The CDR3 sequence is CASSDNRVGEQYF. Here the CDR3 DNA reads TGTGCCAGCAGCGACAACAGGGTCGGCGAGCAGTACTTC.

This chain connects TRBV7-2 to TRBJ2-2, with TRBD2 matching 7 bases. The trim removed 4 bases at V and 2 bases at J, leaving 4 bases unmatched. Germline V CDR1 and CDR2: SGHTA, FQGNSA. This CDR3 spans 15 amino acids. This chain's CDR3 is CASSSAGINTGELFF. The DNA of the CDR3 is TGTGCCAGCAGCTCAGCGGGGATCAACACCGGGGAGCTGTTTTTT.